This T cell receptor (beta chain) was sequenced in a study of T cells in women clearing cervical HPV infection. Findings and limits, study-wide: A classifier using richness and V gene abundances reached an AUC of 0.83. Timing of associations relative to infection is unclear; T-cell subsets were not isolated.

Profiled with immunoSEQ multiplex PCR; TCRdb holds only in-frame clones, not every one. The sample table includes tens of thousands of clones. All participants had a single incident cervical HPV16 infection, and prevalent HPV16 infections were excluded. As to this clone: Its matching antigen is unknown.

The clonotype comes from a woman aged 18-70 years with a cervical HPV16 infection that either progressed to CIN3+ or cleared (not recorded which). The specimen was blood buffy coat.

This CDR3 is CASSFAGQGALKLFF. CDR3 DNA (partial): TGTGCCAGCAGTTTCGCCGGACAGGGGGCGCTGAAA. The rearrangement uses TRBV12-3 or TRBV12-4 and TRBJ1-4; TRBD1 agrees at 11 bases. The read ends 3 residues early relative to the CDR3; the germline J gene fills the gap. CDR3 length: 15 amino acids.